This T cell receptor (beta chain) was observed in a study of cytomegalovirus exposure and HLA in healthy donors. PCR amplification relied on 60 Vbeta primers (plus 13 Jbeta primers). The method was immunoSEQ multiplex PCR; TCRdb's version includes in-frame clones alone and lacks a portion of them. The ten top clones account for 2% to 2.5%, within a sample of 100,000 to 150,000 clones. Germline CDR1 and CDR2: SGDLS and YYNGEE. This CDR3 contains 15 residues. The material sequenced was PBMCs. This sequence was found in a man in his forties in good health and CMV-seronegative. The chain has TRBV9 and TRBJ2-5, with a weak D call TRBD2 (7 bases). The DNA end is more similar to TRBJ2-7, so the J call may be wrong. CDR3: CASSIRGGSSYEQYF. In DNA, the CDR3 is TGTGCCAGCAGCATAAGGGGGGGGAGCTCCTACGAGCAGTACTTC.